This TCR beta chain was observed in a study of T cells in Graves' hyperthyroidism and ophthalmopathy. Diagnostic assessment was based on clinical symptoms, serum thyroxine and TRAb, thyroid ultrasound and orbital computed tomography. The CDR3 totals 15 residues. Trimming removed 3 bases at V and 7 bases at J, with 19 bases between. CDR1 and CDR2 from the germline V gene are SEHNR and FQNEAQ (reference sequence). This clonotype was detected only once. Its antigen is unidentified. This sequence may be a read error, since a much larger clone differs from it by one base. Researchers took RNA transcripts and amplified the TCR beta CDR3 regions from them. First-round RT-PCR of the TCR CDR3 relied on the HTBI primer set. TCRdb itself ran the multiplex PCR reads through MiXCR, one entry per CDR3 protein. The sample carries about 410,000 distinct CDR3 sequences, roughly 14% recorded once. Whole-study findings and limits: Model output signaled ophthalmopathy a median about 6.3 months ahead of onset. Blood shared most expanded thyroid clonotypes above 0.001. Ophthalmopathy stood apart from stable hyperthyroidism in a 13 V-J model.

The sample comprised blood. The TCR was taken from a man younger than 30 with Graves' ophthalmopathy. The chain combines TRBV7-9 with TRBJ2-7; tentatively, D is TRBD1 or TRBD2 (7 bases each). For the CDR3, the DNA is TGTGCCAGCAGCTTCCTAGCGGACAGGCGAGGGGAGCAGTACTTC. Translating it yields CASSFLADRRGEQYF.